These 20 T cell receptor beta chains were sequenced from one sample in a study of T cells in Graves' hyperthyroidism and ophthalmopathy (dated by TCRdb to between 2018 and 2021). Libraries came from multiplex PCR. The run used an Illumina HiSeq 2000. TCR beta CDR3 regions were amplified from RNA transcripts. A first-round RT-PCR of the TCR CDR3 used the HTBI primer set with the Qiagen OneStep RT-PCR kit. TCRdb trimmed the raw reads at Q25, called clones with MiXCR and kept productive beta chains. Rows merge per CDR3 protein into single entries with the most common DNA and genes. Within this sample are fewer than 550,000 distinct CDR3 sequences, with about 15% of them counted one time only. Approximately 14% of the sample is taken by the ten largest. Sequenced sample: blood. The receptor source for this set is a woman younger than 35 with Graves' hyperthyroidism.

This clonotype was recorded many times. The chain recombines TRBV20-1 with TRBJ2-1; 7 bases are a match to TRBD1. Germline V gene sequence: CDR1 DFQATT, CDR2 SNEGSKA (reference sequence). CDR3 length equals 14 residues. After removal of 3 bases from V and 9 bases from J, the junction contained 11 bases not matched to a gene. As DNA, the CDR3 is TGCAGTGCTAGTTGGGGAGACAGGGATTCTGAGCAGTTCTTC. Translated: CSASWGDRDSEQFF.

This clonotype turned up a few times. The V and J genes are TRBV20-1 and TRBJ2-5, with 12 nucleotides matching TRBD2. CDR1 DFQATT and CDR2 SNEGSKA come from the germline V gene (reference sequence). J gave up 5 bases and V 4 bases, and 11 bases lay outside the gene matches. The CDR3 totals 16 residues. CDR3 nucleotide sequence: TGCAGTGCTACCCAACCTAGCGGGAGGGCCCCTGAGACCCAGTACTTC. This translates into CSATQPSGRAPETQYF.

This clonotype was counted only a few times. A read error may be the cause here, since a much bigger clone is one base away. The chain links TRBV2 to TRBJ1-1, with no clear D. Germline CDR1 is SNHLY and CDR2 is FYNNEI. The CDR3 sequence is 11 residues long. The V gene lost 6 bases and the J gene lost 8 bases, with 10 bases spanning the gap. DNA for the CDR3: TGTGCCAGCAGGTGGGGATTGGAAGCTTTCTTT. Encoded protein: CASRWGLEAFF. The complete variable domain, with remaining parts taken from reference TRBV2 and TRBJ1-1, reads EPEVTQTPSHQVTQMGQEVILRCVPISNHLYFYWYRQILGQKVEFLVSFYNNEISEKSEIFDDQFSVERPDGSNFTLKIRSTKLEDSAMYFCASRWGLEAFFGQGTRLTVV.

This clonotype was seen many times. The chain carries TRBV5-1 and TRBJ2-7, with 8 bases fitting TRBD1. The junction had 10 bases not matched to a gene; V was cut back by 1 base and J by 7 bases. CDR1 and CDR2 from the germline V gene are SGHRS and YFSETQ. The CDR3 runs 15 residues. The chain's CDR3 is CASSLFQGAKEEQYF. The CDR3, as DNA: TGCGCCAGCAGCTTGTTTCAGGGGGCTAAGGAAGAGCAGTACTTC. The full variable domain, completed using reference TRBV5-1 and TRBJ2-7, is KAGVTQTPRYLIKTRGQQVTLSCSPISGHRSVSWYQQTPGQGLQFLFEYFSETQRNKGNFPGRFSGRQFSNSRSEMNVSTLELGDSALYLCASSLFQGAKEEQYFGPGTRLTVT.

This chain uses TRBV7-2 with TRBJ2-1, with 8 positions matching TRBD2. Germline CDR1 SGHTA, CDR2 FQGNSA. The trim removed 3 bases at V and 10 bases at J, leaving 14 bases unmatched. CDR3 size: 16 residues. The DNA for the CDR3 is TGTGCCAGCAGCTTGATGGGGAGTCTATCGGGGGGGGAGCAGTTCTTC. Translating it yields CASSLMGSLSGGEQFF.

This clonotype occurred many times. The genes are TRBV12-3 or TRBV12-4 and TRBJ1-1; D is perhaps TRBD1 (5 bases). The V gene lost 6 bases and the J gene lost 0 bases, with 20 bases spanning the gap. CDR3 length: 17 amino acids. CDR3 coding DNA: TGTGCCAGCAGACCGGGACTTTGGACAAGAATGAACACTGAAGCTTTCTTT. This sequence encodes CASRPGLWTRMNTEAFF.

This clonotype appeared a few times. The chain links TRBV10-1 to TRBJ1-5; no definite D call. V lost 3 bases to trimming and J lost 4 bases, with 7 bases between them. Germline lookup yields CDR1 WNHNN and CDR2 SYGVQD (reference sequence). CDR3 length: 13 residues. CDR3 region: CASSENPNQPQHF. Written as DNA, the CDR3 is TGCGCCAGCAGTGAAAACCCTAATCAGCCCCAGCATTTT.

The gene calls are TRBV19 and TRBJ2-1; D uncertain. Germline V gene lookup returns CDR1 LNHDA and CDR2 SQIVND (reference sequence). The CDR3 has 13 amino acids. The V end lost 1 base, the J end lost 6 bases, and 7 bases lay between the germline ends. The CDR3: CASSIATPNEQFF. CDR3 sequence (DNA): TGTGCCAGTAGTATAGCAACGCCCAATGAGCAGTTCTTC. The full variable domain, with the rest looked up from reference TRBV19 and TRBJ2-1, is DGGITQSPKYLFRKEGQNVTLSCEQNLNHDAMYWYRQDPGQGLRLIYYSQIVNDFQKGDIAEGYSVSREKKESFPLTVTSAQKNPTAFYLCASSIATPNEQFFGPGTRLTVL.

This clonotype occurred many times. The chain links TRBV7-2 to TRBJ1-1; D gene ambiguous. Trimming took 3 bases from V and 3 from J, leaving 14 bases between them. Germline values: CDR1 SGHTA, CDR2 FQGNSA. There are 15 residues in the CDR3. The CDR3 loop reads CASSLSGTGYTEAFF. The CDR3, as DNA: TGTGCCAGCAGCTTGTCAGGAACTGGGTACACTGAAGCTTTCTTT.

This clonotype appeared many times. The chain combines TRBV27 with TRBJ2-3; TRBD1 aligns across 9 bases. The length of the CDR3 is 19 residues. Germline trimming cut 4 bases from V and 0 bases from J; bases unmatched to any gene: 14. The germline V gene has CDR1 MNHEY and CDR2 SMNVEV (reference sequence). CDR3 in amino acids: CASSSPPGQGISSTDTQYF. The DNA for the CDR3 is TGTGCCAGCAGTTCCCCCCCGGGACAGGGAATTTCTAGCACAGATACGCAGTATTTT.

The sample holds many counts of this clonotype. The chain links TRBV5-1 to TRBJ2-1; D is possibly TRBD1 or TRBD2 (5 bases each). The length of the CDR3 is 12 residues. Per the germline V gene, CDR1 is SGHRS and CDR2 is YFSETQ. V lost 3 bases and J 7 bases, leaving 8 bases between the germline ends. For the CDR3, the DNA is TGCGCCAGCAGCTGGGGGAAGAATGAGCAGTTCTTC. Translating gives CASSWGKNEQFF.

This clonotype was counted many times. The chain carries TRBV6-1 and TRBJ1-2, with D perhaps TRBD1 (6 bases). Germline values: CDR1 MNHNS, CDR2 SASEGT. The CDR3 is 15 residues long. Trimming shortened V by 10 bases and J by 3 bases, and 21 bases separated the two germline ends. CDR3 loop: CATLSTGPGDYGYTF. The CDR3 nucleotides are TGTGCCACCTTATCTACAGGGCCTGGTGACTATGGCTACACCTTC.

This clonotype has a count of ten or more. This chain links TRBV12-3 or TRBV12-4 with TRBJ1-1, with D unclear. V was pared by 6 bases and J by 0 bases, with 11 bases between. CDR3 length: 14 residues. Here the CDR3 reads CASSQTAMNTEAFF. As DNA, the CDR3 is TGTGCCAGCAGCCAGACCGCCATGAACACTGAAGCTTTCTTT.

This clonotype turned up a few times. CDR3: CASSQGRVSEKLFF. The DNA of the CDR3 is TGCGCCAGCAGCCAGGGTAGGGTATCTGAAAAACTGTTTTTT. This sequence joins TRBV4-3 and TRBJ1-4; D remains ambiguous. There are 14 residues in the CDR3. CDR1 is LGHNA, CDR2 YSLEER, per germline. V lost 3 bases, J lost 7 bases, and 12 bases lay in between.

This clonotype was counted at least ten times. This sequence joins TRBV2 and TRBJ2-3, with TRBD1 as a possible D gene (6 bases). Per the germline V gene, CDR1 is SNHLY and CDR2 is FYNNEI. Trimming cost V 6 bases and J 2 bases, with 18 bases left between them. The CDR3 totals 16 residues. The CDR3: CASRDGQLSSTDTQYF. Written as DNA, the CDR3 is TGTGCCAGCAGAGACGGACAGCTAAGTTCCACAGATACGCAGTATTTT.

This clonotype showed up just a few times. The chain joins TRBV10-3 to TRBJ2-1; D is possibly TRBD1 (5 bases). CDR3 size: 15 residues. Trimming left V 11 bases short and J 2 bases short, with 19 bases between. CDR1 is ENHRY and CDR2 is SYGVKD in the germline V gene. CDR3 DNA: TGTGCCGGCCCCGGTGGGGCACCCCCCTACAATGAGCAGTTCTTC. Its protein is CAGPGGAPPYNEQFF.

This clonotype was seen ten or more times. The V gene is TRBV7-2, the J gene TRBJ1-4, with a tentative D call TRBD1 (5 bases). The CDR3 consists of 14 residues. Germline values: CDR1 SGHTA, CDR2 FQGNSA. V lost 5 bases and J 5 bases, leaving 12 bases between the germline ends. CDR3 bases: TGTGCCAGCAGCCCATCGTCAGGGAATGAAAAACTGTTTTTT. Amino acids: CASSPSSGNEKLFF.

This clonotype was seen only a few times. This chain uses TRBV7-3 with TRBJ2-3, with D possibly matching TRBD1 (5 bases). The CDR3 totals 13 residues. V shed 4 bases and J shed 5 bases, with 10 bases lying between them. CDR1 is SGHTA, CDR2 FQGTGA, per germline. Here the CDR3 DNA reads TGTGCCAGCAGCTCCTCAGGGAAAGATACGCAGTATTTT. This encodes CASSSSGKDTQYF.

This clonotype occurred a few times. The chain recombines TRBV6-5 with TRBJ1-5, with a weak D call TRBD1 (6 bases). CDR1 and CDR2 from the germline V gene are MNHEY and SVGAGI. The V and J ends lost 6 bases and 0 bases respectively, with 12 bases between them. The CDR3 has 15 residues. CDR3 coding DNA: TGTGCCAGCAGGCAACAGGGATTTAGCAATCAGCCCCAGCATTTT. It encodes CASRQQGFSNQPQHF.

Concerning this clonotype itself: A much larger clone sits a single nucleotide away, making a read error possible. The chain employs TRBV11-3 and TRBJ2-1; 7 bases are a match to TRBD2. Germline CDR1 is SGHNT and CDR2 is YENEEA. The CDR3 spans 17 residues. The CDR3 region is CASSLDSRGFSHNEQFF. The CDR3 coding sequence is TGTGCCAGCAGCTTAGATTCGCGGGGGTTCTCCCACAATGAGCAGTTCTTC. Using reference TRBV11-3 and TRBJ2-1 for the parts outside the CDR3, the full variable domain is EAGVVQSPRYKIIEKKQPVAFWCNPISGHNTLYWYLQNLGQGPELLIRYENEEAVDDSQLPKDRFSAERLKGVDSTLKIQPAELGDSAVYLCASSLDSRGFSHNEQFFGPGTRLTVL.